This T cell receptor beta chain came from a study of STAT3 mutations in large granular lymphocyte leukemia. Broader study findings: Every T-LGLL patient had at least one immunodominant TCRbeta clonotype.

CDR3 length: 16 residues. The germline V and J ends were trimmed by 0 bases and 0 bases, with 9 bases remaining between them. Germline V gene data show CDR1 as LGHNA and CDR2 as YSLEER. Comments on this clone: Antigen unknown.

Using immunoSEQ multiplex PCR, the repertoire was profiled, and TCRdb retains in-frame clones only, with some absent. The sample has 10,000 to 15,000 clones; approximately 84% are singletons. The receptor's source is a man in his sixties with T-cell large granular lymphocyte leukemia. Some clones in this sample may be carry-over from other donors' samples. Sequenced: peripheral blood mononuclear cells. This rearrangement joins TRBV4-3 to TRBJ1-5; D is unclear. The chain's CDR3 is CASSQDSSYSNQPQHF. The DNA of the CDR3 is TGCGCCAGCAGCCAAGACTCCAGCTATAGCAATCAGCCCCAGCATTTT.